One sample yielded the 4 T cell receptor beta chains listed below, sequenced in a study of blood T cell repertoires in COVID-19. Some clones are missing from TCRdb's copy, which holds only in-frame ones; the method was immunoSEQ multiplex PCR. The sample records roughly 220,000 clones, about 86% being singletons. The specimen was PBMCs or T cells enriched from blood (not recorded which). These receptors came from a woman aged 40 to 55 with acute COVID-19.

J is TRBJ2-7 and V is TRBV27; 8 bases match TRBD2. V was pared by 0 bases and J by 0 bases, with 1 base of the junction left unmatched. The CDR3 is 15 amino acids. The germline V gene has CDR1 MNHEY and CDR2 SMNVEV (reference sequence). CDR3 in DNA: TGTGCCAGCAGTTTATCTAGCGGGGCCTCCTACGAGCAGTACTTC. Residues: CASSLSSGASYEQYF.

The chain is built from TRBV27 and TRBJ2-2, with D maybe TRBD1 (6 bases). Looked up from germline, CDR1 is MNHEY and CDR2 is SMNVEV (reference sequence). Trimming shortened V by 2 bases and J by 4 bases, and 14 bases separated the two germline ends. The length of the CDR3 is 16 residues. The CDR3 bases are TGTGCCAGCAGTTTACCTCTGGGACACGGCACCGGGGAGCTGTTTTTT. Amino acids: CASSLPLGHGTGELFF.

The table lists this clone with a few counts. The chain uses TRBV9 and TRBJ1-4, with D tentatively TRBD1 (5 bases). The CDR3 is 17 residues long. Trimming left V 0 bases short and J 6 bases short, with 18 bases between. Germline V gene sequence: CDR1 SGDLS, CDR2 YYNGEE. CDR3 amino acids: CASSVEGQASGYEKLFF. The CDR3 DNA sequence: TGTGCCAGCAGCGTAGAGGGGCAGGCCTCAGGGTATGAAAAACTGTTTTTT. The variable domain in full, completed from reference TRBV9 and TRBJ1-4, reads DSGVTQTPKHLITATGQRVTLRCSPRSGDLSVYWYQQSLDQGLQFLIQYYNGEERAKGNILERFSAQQFPDLHSELNLSSLELGDSALYFCASSVEGQASGYEKLFFGSGTQLSVL.

V and J are TRBV28 and TRBJ2-2; 8 bases are shared with TRBD2. Trimming at V came to 5 bases and at J to 6 bases, leaving 11 bases not matched to a gene. The germline CDR1 and CDR2 sequences are MDHEN and SYDVKM. This CDR3 comprises 16 residues. The CDR3 loop reads CASSPPAAGVAGELFF. CDR3 bases: TGTGCCAGCAGTCCACCCGCAGCGGGAGTCGCCGGGGAGCTGTTTTTT.